The rows below give T cell receptor beta chains drawn from one sample of a study of blood T cell repertoires in COVID-19. TCRdb keeps only in-frame clones here, not all; method: immunoSEQ multiplex PCR. The table has 220,000 or so clones, around 87% seen once. Sample: peripheral blood. All receptors derive from a woman in her forties or fifties with COVID-19, enrolled during active disease. CDR3s include the opening cysteine and the closing phenylalanine or tryptophan. The D gene is left open where the match is weak. Expanded clones get a size class; other rows say once, few or many, or leave the size out.

cdr3_aa | cdr3_nt | d_call | clone_size | j_call | v_call
CASPRRGLAEADTQYF | TGCGCCAGCCCCCGCCGTGGACTAGCGGAAGCAGATACGCAGTATTTT | TRBD2 | NA | TRBJ2-3 | TRBV5-1
CASSYSGGAWNTDTQYF | TGTGCCAGCAGCTATAGTGGCGGGGCTTGGAACACAGATACGCAGTATTTT | NA | NA | TRBJ2-3 | TRBV7-2
CASSLSGTGVIGNSPLHF | TGTGCCAGCAGCTTAAGTGGGACAGGGGTTATCGGTAATTCACCCCTCCACTTT | TRBD1 | NA | TRBJ1-6 | TRBV11-3
CASSRRNSGGAAYNEQFF | TGTGCCAGCAGCCGGAGAAATAGCGGGGGGGCGGCCTACAATGAGCAGTTCTTC | TRBD2 | NA | TRBJ2-1 | TRBV7-9
CAISGQGASPLHF | TGTGCCATCAGTGGACAGGGGGCTTCACCCCTCCACTTT | TRBD1 | NA | TRBJ1-6 | TRBV10-3
CASSYRQGLVPGELFF | TGTGCCAGCAGCTACCGACAGGGGTTGGTTCCCGGGGAGCTGTTTTTT | TRBD1 | NA | TRBJ2-2 | TRBV7-9
CASSRGTGAGNQPQHF | TGTGCCAGTAGCCGAGGGACAGGGGCCGGCAATCAGCCCCAGCATTTT | TRBD1 | few | TRBJ1-5 | TRBV19
CASSSNILGTQYF | TGTGCCAGCAGTTCTAATATTCTAGGGACCCAGTACTTC | NA | NA | TRBJ2-5 | TRBV27
CASSQERGLAGHNEQFF | TGTGCCAGCAGCCAAGAAAGAGGACTAGCGGGTCACAATGAGCAGTTCTTC | TRBD2 | NA | TRBJ2-1 | TRBV16
CASSMGQFRKPQHF | TGTGCCAGTAGTATGGGACAGTTCCGAAAGCCCCAGCATTTT | TRBD1 | NA | TRBJ1-5 | TRBV19
CASRPPREQGGELFF | TGTGCCAGCAGGCCCCCGAGGGAACAGGGCGGGGAGCTGTTTTTT | NA | NA | TRBJ2-2 | TRBV6-1
CASSQAGGANTGELFF | TGCGCCAGCAGCCAAGCCGGGGGGGCGAACACCGGGGAGCTGTTTTTT | TRBD2 | once | TRBJ2-2 | TRBV4-3
CAWSVGSDSNQPQHF | TGTGCCTGGAGTGTGGGGAGCGATAGCAATCAGCCCCAGCATTTT | NA | once | TRBJ1-5 | TRBV30
CASGMRGLLAGNTIYF | TGTGCTAGTGGCATGAGGGGGCTACTCGCGGGAAACACCATATATTTT | TRBD1 | NA | TRBJ1-3 | TRBV12-5
CASAILQGASTGELFF | TGTGCCAGCGCTATTCTTCAGGGGGCAAGCACCGGGGAGCTGTTTTTT | TRBD1 | NA | TRBJ2-2 | TRBV18
CASSPPTGNYGYTF | TGCGCCAGCAGCCCTCCGACAGGAAACTATGGCTACACCTTC | NA | NA | TRBJ1-2 | TRBV4-1
CASSLERGSTSGELFF | TGTGCCAGCAGCTTGGAGAGGGGGAGTACCTCCGGGGAGCTGTTTTTT | NA | NA | TRBJ2-2 | TRBV5-6
CATSSGDRPYEQYF | TGTGCCACCAGCTCGGGGGACAGGCCCTACGAGCAGTACTTC | TRBD1 | NA | TRBJ2-7 | TRBV15
CASSRGPTGGNYGYTF | TGTGCCAGCAGCCGGGGCCCTACAGGGGGCAACTATGGCTACACCTTC | TRBD1 | NA | TRBJ1-2 | TRBV6-2/TRBV6-3
CASSQDPGTYYNEQFF | TGTGCCAGCAGCCAAGACCCGGGGACATACTACAATGAGCAGTTCTTC | NA | NA | TRBJ2-1 | TRBV3-1/TRBV3-2
CASSPTPSSYNEQFF | TGTGCCAGCAGCCCGACTCCCAGCTCCTACAATGAGCAGTTCTTC | NA | NA | TRBJ2-1 | TRBV2
CASSSGVSKNIQYF | TGCGCCAGCAGCTCAGGGGTCTCCAAAAACATTCAGTACTTC | NA | NA | TRBJ2-4 | TRBV5-1
CAAGTGGGNTIYF | TGTGCCGCCGGGACAGGGGGTGGAAACACCATATATTTT | TRBD1 | NA | TRBJ1-3 | TRBV5-4
CASSLQGRLRTGGAEDEKLFF | TGTGCCAGCAGCTTACAAGGACGCCTCAGGACAGGGGGCGCGGAGGATGAAAAACTGTTTTTT | TRBD1 | NA | TRBJ1-4 | TRBV7-8